This TCR beta chain was identified during a study of cytomegalovirus exposure and HLA in healthy donors. Note on this clone: The antigen is unknown.

Findings of the study overall: Cytomegalovirus-associated status was assigned to about 170 TCR beta chains.

Germline CDR1 is LGHNA and CDR2 is YNFKEQ. The CDR3 consists of 15 residues. This PCR relied on a set of 60 Vbeta primers and 13 Jbeta primers. Assay: immunoSEQ multiplex PCR; the TCRdb copy retains only in-frame clones and omits some. The table has roughly 200,000 clones, 8.5% to 10% seen once. The receptor was derived from a woman aged 30 to 39 in good health and CMV-seropositive. The chain has TRBV4-2 and TRBJ2-5, with 7 bases matching TRBD2. The better agreement between TRBJ2-7 and the DNA end casts doubt on the J call. The sequenced sample consisted of PBMCs. CDR3 residues: CASSLQKASGYEQYF. The CDR3 DNA follows: TGTGCCAGCAGCCTCCAGAAGGCTAGCGGTTACGAGCAGTACTTC.